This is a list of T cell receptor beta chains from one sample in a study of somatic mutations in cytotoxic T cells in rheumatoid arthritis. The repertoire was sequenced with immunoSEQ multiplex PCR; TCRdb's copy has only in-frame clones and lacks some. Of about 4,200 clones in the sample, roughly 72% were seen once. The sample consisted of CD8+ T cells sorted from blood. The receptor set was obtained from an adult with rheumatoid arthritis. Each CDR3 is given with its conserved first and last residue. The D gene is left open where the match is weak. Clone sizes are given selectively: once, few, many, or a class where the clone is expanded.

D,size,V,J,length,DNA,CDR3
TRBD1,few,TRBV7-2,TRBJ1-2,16,TGTGCCAGCAGCTCCACGACAGGGACAGGGTCCTATGGCTACACCTTC,CASSSTTGTGSYGYTF
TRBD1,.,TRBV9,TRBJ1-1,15,TGTGCCAGCAGCCCCTACAGGGGCCAGAACACTGAAGCTTTCTTT,CASSPYRGQNTEAFF
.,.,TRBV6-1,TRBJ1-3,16,TGTGCCAGCAGTGAATTACCGGAGAGCTCTGGAAACACCATATATTTT,CASSELPESSGNTIYF
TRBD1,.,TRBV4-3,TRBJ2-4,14,TGCGCCAGCAGCCAAGAGGGACAGGGGAACATTCAGTACTTC,CASSQEGQGNIQYF
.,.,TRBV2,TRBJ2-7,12,TGTGCCAGCAGTGACGGGGTTTACGAGCAGTACTTC,CASSDGVYEQYF
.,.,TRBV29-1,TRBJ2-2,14,TGCAGCGTTGAAGATGTTGGTGGGGTCGGGGAGCTGTTTTTT,CSVEDVGGVGELFF
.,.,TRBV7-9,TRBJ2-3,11,TGTGCCAGCAGCTTAAAGGATACGCAGTATTTT,CASSLKDTQYF
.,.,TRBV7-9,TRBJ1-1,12,TGTGCCAGCAGCTCAGGGCACACTGAAGCTTTCTTT,CASSSGHTEAFF
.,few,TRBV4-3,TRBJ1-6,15,TGCGCCAGCAGCCAAGATTACAGGTCGGGGTCACCCCTCCACTTT,CASSQDYRSGSPLHF
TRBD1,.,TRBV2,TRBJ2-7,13,TGTGCCAGCAAGGGGGCCGAACCCTACGAGCAGTACTTC,CASKGAEPYEQYF
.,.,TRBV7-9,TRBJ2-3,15,TGTGCCAGCAGCTTTCGGACGACGGGGACAGATACGCAGTATTTT,CASSFRTTGTDTQYF
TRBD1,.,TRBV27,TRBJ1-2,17,TGTGCCAGCAGTTTATCTTACGGGACAGGGCGCTACTATGGCTACACCTTC,CASSLSYGTGRYYGYTF
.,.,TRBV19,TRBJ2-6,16,TGTGCCAGTACGGGTACGGGACTCTCTGGGGCCAACGTCCTGACTTTC,CASTGTGLSGANVLTF
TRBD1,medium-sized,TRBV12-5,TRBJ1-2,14,TGTGCTAGTGGCGGGACAGGGACGGACTATGGCTACACCTTC,CASGGTGTDYGYTF